This T cell receptor (beta chain) was captured in a study of blood T cell repertoires in COVID-19. Study-wide background: T cells, B-cell-depleted T cells, or PBMCs supplied cDNA or gDNA.

The V gene's germline CDR1 is SGHRS and CDR2 YFSETQ. Unmatched junction bases numbered 7, after V lost 3 bases and J lost 5 bases. CDR3 size: 16 residues. The method was immunoSEQ multiplex PCR; TCRdb's version includes in-frame clones alone and lacks a portion of them. The top ten hold around 4% of the sample, which has around 300,000 clones, around 81% seen once. This TCR derives from a woman in her 50s with active or convalescent COVID-19. The rearrangement links TRBV5-1 to TRBJ2-2; 10 bases agree with TRBD2. The sample taken for sequencing was peripheral blood. The CDR3 loop reads CASSWRGLAQTGELFF. The CDR3 coding sequence is TGCGCCAGCAGCTGGAGGGGACTAGCGCAAACCGGGGAGCTGTTTTTT.